The 17 T cell receptor beta chains below come from one sample, sequenced in a study of Graves' ophthalmopathy and Graves' hyperthyroidism. RNA served as the template for amplifying TCR beta CDR3 regions. Second-round multiplex PCR came after a first-round RT-PCR that employed HTBI primers. TCRdb itself ran the multiplex PCR reads through MiXCR, one entry per CDR3 protein. Here the sample spans under 350,000 distinct CDR3 sequences, about a sixth being singletons. Sequenced: peripheral blood. These receptors came from an adult man with Graves' ophthalmopathy.

This clonotype was seen at least ten times. A much larger clone lies a single base off, so this may be a read error. The V call is TRBV6-1, the J call TRBJ2-5; D is unresolved. From germline, CDR1 is MNHNS and CDR2 SASEGT. The CDR3 has 11 residues. V lost 8 bases and J lost 0, with 4 bases in between. This CDR3 reads CASGNQETQYF. CDR3 sequence (DNA): TGTGCCAGCGGCAACCAAGAGACCCAGTACTTC.

There are many counts of this clonotype. The chain links TRBV7-9 to TRBJ1-1; maybe TRBD1 (5 bases). Germline CDR1 SEHNR, CDR2 FQNEAQ (reference sequence). Trimming stripped 2 bases from V and 5 bases from J, with 9 bases between. The CDR3 sequence is 13 residues long. The CDR3 spells CASSLMRQTEAFF. In DNA form, the CDR3 reads TGTGCCAGCAGCTTAATGCGACAGACTGAAGCTTTCTTT.

This rearrangement joins TRBV27 to TRBJ2-7, with D uncertain. CDR1 is MNHEY, CDR2 SMNVEV, per germline (reference sequence). The CDR3 runs 15 residues. V was cut by 3 bases and J by 0 bases, with 12 bases left in between. This chain's CDR3 is CASSLGDSNSYEQYF. In nucleotides, the CDR3 is TGTGCCAGCAGTTTGGGTGACTCCAACTCCTACGAGCAGTACTTC.

This clonotype was observed at least ten times. The chain links TRBV7-2 to TRBJ2-2; 11 bases agree with TRBD1. Germline V gene data show CDR1 as SGHTA and CDR2 as FQGNSA. Trimming at V came to 5 bases and at J to 6 bases, leaving 2 bases not matched to a gene. The CDR3 is made up of 14 amino acids. The CDR3 sequence: CASSGQGAAGELFF. The DNA for the CDR3 is TGTGCCAGCAGCGGACAGGGGGCGGCCGGGGAGCTGTTTTTT.

This clonotype was observed at least ten times. The rearrangement uses TRBV3-1 and TRBJ2-2; 7 bases map to TRBD1. Losses at the gene ends were 5 bases for V and 5 bases for J; bases not matched to a gene: 8. This CDR3 spans 15 amino acids. CDR1 is LGHDT, CDR2 YNNKEL, per germline (reference sequence). CDR3 in DNA: TGTGCCAGCAGCGGAACGGGACAGCGAACCGGGGAGCTGTTTTTT. Translating gives CASSGTGQRTGELFF.

This clonotype was seen repeatedly, ten times or more. V and J are TRBV6-2 or TRBV6-3 and TRBJ1-1, with 7 bases matching TRBD1. Germline V CDR1 and CDR2: MNHEY, SVGEGT. The CDR3 sequence is 13 residues long. Trimming took 7 bases from V and 6 from J; bases not matched to a gene: 8. The chain's CDR3 is CASTRTGGAEAFF. Written as DNA, the CDR3 is TGTGCCAGCACCCGGACAGGCGGAGCTGAAGCTTTCTTT.

This clonotype was detected many times. The V call is TRBV7-8, the J call TRBJ2-7, with TRBD1 identical over 9 bases. This CDR3 is 14 amino acids long. The V gene end was trimmed by 0 bases and the J gene end by 6 bases; junction bases not matched to a gene: 3. The germline CDR1 and CDR2 sequences are SGHVS and FQNEAQ. The CDR3 region is CASSLAGQGGEQYF. In nucleotides, the CDR3 is TGTGCCAGCAGCTTAGCGGGACAGGGAGGCGAGCAGTACTTC.

The chain is built from TRBV7-6 and TRBJ2-7; a weak D match, TRBD1 (6 bases). Trimming left V 1 base short and J 3 bases short, with 10 bases between. Germline V lookup: CDR1 SGHVS, CDR2 FNYEAQ. CDR3 length: 14 amino acids. In DNA form, the CDR3 reads TGTGCCAGCAGCTTAGGGGGACACCTCTACGAGCAGTACTTC. Translated: CASSLGGHLYEQYF.

The chain employs TRBV27 and TRBJ1-1, with D maybe TRBD1 (5 bases). Germline V CDR1 and CDR2: MNHEY, SMNVEV (reference sequence). V was cut by 4 bases and J by 8 bases, with 14 bases left in between. The CDR3 contains 13 residues. DNA of the CDR3: TGTGCCAGCAGTTCGGGGCGTTGGAGAGAAGCTTTCTTT. This translates into CASSSGRWREAFF.

V usage is TRBV28 and J usage is TRBJ1-1; D gene unclear. Between the trimmed V and J ends, which lost 10 bases and 1 base, there was a span of 16 bases. CDR1 and CDR2 from the germline V gene are MDHEN and SYDVKM. CDR3 length: 14 residues. The CDR3 here is CAIAPPRGNTEAFF. In DNA, the CDR3 is TGTGCCATCGCCCCCCCCCGGGGGAACACTGAAGCTTTCTTT.

The rearrangement joins TRBV27 to TRBJ1-6, with a possible D match to TRBD1 (5 bases). Germline V gene lookup returns CDR1 MNHEY and CDR2 SMNVEV (reference sequence). CDR3 length: 15 amino acids. The V gene lost 6 bases and the J gene lost 6 bases, with 15 bases spanning the gap. The CDR3 sequence: CASRTTEFPNSPLHF. CDR3 sequence (DNA): TGTGCCAGCAGGACGACAGAGTTTCCTAATTCACCCCTCCACTTT.

This clonotype was counted many times. In DNA form, the CDR3 reads TGTGCCAGCTCACAAAAGGAGGGTACTGAAGCTTTCTTT. Translation gives CASSQKEGTEAFF. This sequence joins TRBV18 and TRBJ1-1; D is ambiguous. V lost 4 bases and J 5 bases, leaving 11 bases between the germline ends. Germline assignment: CDR1 KGHSH and CDR2 LQKENI. This CDR3 spans 13 amino acids.

This clonotype was detected a few times. The rearrangement uses TRBV12-3 or TRBV12-4 and TRBJ1-2; 8 positions match TRBD1. The CDR3 runs 14 residues. The trim removed 7 bases at V and 2 bases at J, leaving 6 bases unmatched. The CDR3 nucleotides read TGTGCCAGCACCCGGGACAGGATGAACTATGGCTACACCTTC. Encoded protein: CASTRDRMNYGYTF.

The chain carries TRBV15 and TRBJ1-6; D ambiguous. Per germline, CDR1 LNHNV and CDR2 YYDKDF (reference sequence). Trimming pared 0 bases from V and 4 bases from J, leaving 16 bases between. This CDR3 region has 18 residues. Here the CDR3 DNA reads TGTGCCACCAGCAGAGATTTGGGAGGCGACGGATATAATTCACCCCTCCACTTT. Its translation: CATSRDLGGDGYNSPLHF.

This clonotype showed up many times. The chain recombines TRBV19 with TRBJ1-1; D gene uncertain. Deletions cut 2 bases from V and 1 base from J, with 11 bases between. The length of the CDR3 is 15 residues. Germline V gene lookup returns CDR1 LNHDA and CDR2 SQIVND (reference sequence). The CDR3 here is CASSIYFSANTEAFF. The DNA of the CDR3 is TGTGCCAGTAGTATATATTTCTCGGCGAACACTGAAGCTTTCTTT. Full variable domain (missing parts from reference TRBV19 and TRBJ1-1): DGGITQSPKYLFRKEGQNVTLSCEQNLNHDAMYWYRQDPGQGLRLIYYSQIVNDFQKGDIAEGYSVSREKKESFPLTVTSAQKNPTAFYLCASSIYFSANTEAFFGQGTRLTVV.

The table lists this clonotype with a few counts. The chain has TRBV12-3 or TRBV12-4 and TRBJ1-2; D is unclear. The CDR3 has 12 amino acids. Trimming pared 3 bases from V and 5 bases from J, leaving 7 bases between. CDR3 bases: TGTGCCAGCAGTTTTTCTGGTTATGGCTACACCTTC. Residues: CASSFSGYGYTF.

The sample holds many counts of this clonotype. J is TRBJ1-5 and V is TRBV20-1, with D perhaps matching TRBD1 (5 bases). In germline, CDR1 is DFQATT, CDR2 SNEGSKA (reference sequence). The CDR3 is made up of 13 amino acids. V gave up 5 bases and J gave up 11 bases, with 19 bases separating them. The chain's CDR3 is CSAQPHGTAAQHF. In DNA form, the CDR3 reads TGCAGTGCTCAACCTCACGGGACCGCGGCCCAGCATTTT.